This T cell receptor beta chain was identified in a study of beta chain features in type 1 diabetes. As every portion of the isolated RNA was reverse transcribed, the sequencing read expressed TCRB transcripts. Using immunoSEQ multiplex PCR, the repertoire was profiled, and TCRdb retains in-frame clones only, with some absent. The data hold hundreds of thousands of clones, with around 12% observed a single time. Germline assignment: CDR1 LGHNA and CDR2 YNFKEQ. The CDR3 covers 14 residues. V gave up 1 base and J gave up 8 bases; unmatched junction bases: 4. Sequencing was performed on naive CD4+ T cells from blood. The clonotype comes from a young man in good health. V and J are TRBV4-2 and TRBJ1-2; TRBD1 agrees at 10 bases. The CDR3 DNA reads TGTGCCAGCAGCCAAGGGAGGGACAGGGGAGGCTACACCTTC. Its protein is CASSQGRDRGGYTF.